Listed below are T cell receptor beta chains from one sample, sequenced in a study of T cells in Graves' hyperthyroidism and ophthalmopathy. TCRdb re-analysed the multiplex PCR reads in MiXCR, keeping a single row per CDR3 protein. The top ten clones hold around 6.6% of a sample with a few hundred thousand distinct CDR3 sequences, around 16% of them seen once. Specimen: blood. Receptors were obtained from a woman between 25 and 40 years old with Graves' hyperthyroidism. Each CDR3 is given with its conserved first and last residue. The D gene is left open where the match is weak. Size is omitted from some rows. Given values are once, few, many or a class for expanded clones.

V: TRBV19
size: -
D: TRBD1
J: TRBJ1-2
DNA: TGTGCCTGTGGGACAGGGGTAACTCCTGGCTACACCTTC
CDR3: CACGTGVTPGYTF

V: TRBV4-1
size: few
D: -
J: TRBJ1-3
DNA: TGCGCCAGCAGCCAAGAGGCGGGGATTCTTGTTGGAAGCACCATATATTTT
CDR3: CASSQEAGILVGSTIYF

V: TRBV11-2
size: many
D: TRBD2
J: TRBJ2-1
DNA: TGTGCCAGCAGCATCCAAGCGGGAGCCGGGAATGAGCAGTTCTTC
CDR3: CASSIQAGAGNEQFF

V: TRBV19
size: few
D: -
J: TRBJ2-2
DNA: TGTGCCAGTAGTATTCTGGCCGGGACCCTCACCGGGGAGCTGTTTTTT
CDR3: CASSILAGTLTGELFF

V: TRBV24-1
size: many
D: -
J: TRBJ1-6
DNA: TGTGCCACCAGTGATTTGGACCCCCCACATCGGGGGAATTCACCCCTCCACTTT
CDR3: CATSDLDPPHRGNSPLHF

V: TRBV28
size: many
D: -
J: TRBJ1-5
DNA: TGTGCCAGCAGTTTAGCTCCAGGGGCGAGCAATCAGCCCCAGCATTTT
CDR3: CASSLAPGASNQPQHF

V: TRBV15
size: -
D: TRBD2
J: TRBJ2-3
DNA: TGTGCCACCAGCGGGACTAGCGGGACAACCACAGATACGCAGTATTTT
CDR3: CATSGTSGTTTDTQYF

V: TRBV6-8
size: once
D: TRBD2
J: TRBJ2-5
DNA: TGTGTCAGCAGTTACTCCCCTAGCGGGAGGGGGGAGGAGACCCAGTACTTC
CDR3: CVSSYSPSGRGEETQYF

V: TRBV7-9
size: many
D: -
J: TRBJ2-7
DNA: TGTGCCAGCAGCTTAACTACGGCTGGCGAGCAGTACTTC
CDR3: CASSLTTAGEQYF

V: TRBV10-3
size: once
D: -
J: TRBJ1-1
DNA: TGTGCCATCAGTGTATCAGGTGCTGAAGCTTTCTTT
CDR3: CAISVSGAEAFF

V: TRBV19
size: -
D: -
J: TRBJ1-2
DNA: TGTGCCAGTAGTATAGCCGGCAGGCGGTATGGCTACACCTTC
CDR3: CASSIAGRRYGYTF

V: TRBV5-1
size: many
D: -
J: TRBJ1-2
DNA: TGTGCCAGCAGTTTAACTAACTATGGCTACACCTTC
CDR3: CASSLTNYGYTF

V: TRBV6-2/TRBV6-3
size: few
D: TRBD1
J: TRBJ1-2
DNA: TGTGCCAGCAGCCCCATACTAGAGGGGGCCCACTATGGCTACACCTTC
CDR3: CASSPILEGAHYGYTF